This T cell receptor (beta chain) is drawn from a study of Graves' ophthalmopathy and Graves' hyperthyroidism. Study as a whole: Stable hyperthyroid donors showed no ophthalmopathy during 18 months follow-up. General study findings and limits: The study's model predicted ophthalmopathy progression at approximately 70% sensitivity and 72% to 85% specificity.

Using RNA transcripts, the TCR beta CDR3 regions were amplified. RT-PCR was first run with HTBI primers, then multiplex PCR in a second round. TCRdb passed the multiplex PCR reads through MiXCR, listing each CDR3 protein once. Of about 1.1 million distinct CDR3 sequences listed, around a third are singletons. V was clipped by 6 bases and J by 7 bases; unmatched bases: 8. Germline V gene data show CDR1 as DFQATT and CDR2 as SNEGSKA (reference sequence). This CDR3 spans 13 amino acids. The table lists this clonotype with a count of one. No antigen is known for it. V is TRBV20-1 and J is TRBJ1-3; 8 positions match TRBD1. The sequencing input was peripheral blood or thyroid tissue (not recorded which). The source is an adult man with Graves' hyperthyroidism. CDR3 DNA sequence: TGCAGTGCCCAGAGACAGGGGATGAACACCATATATTTT. Its protein product is CSAQRQGMNTIYF.